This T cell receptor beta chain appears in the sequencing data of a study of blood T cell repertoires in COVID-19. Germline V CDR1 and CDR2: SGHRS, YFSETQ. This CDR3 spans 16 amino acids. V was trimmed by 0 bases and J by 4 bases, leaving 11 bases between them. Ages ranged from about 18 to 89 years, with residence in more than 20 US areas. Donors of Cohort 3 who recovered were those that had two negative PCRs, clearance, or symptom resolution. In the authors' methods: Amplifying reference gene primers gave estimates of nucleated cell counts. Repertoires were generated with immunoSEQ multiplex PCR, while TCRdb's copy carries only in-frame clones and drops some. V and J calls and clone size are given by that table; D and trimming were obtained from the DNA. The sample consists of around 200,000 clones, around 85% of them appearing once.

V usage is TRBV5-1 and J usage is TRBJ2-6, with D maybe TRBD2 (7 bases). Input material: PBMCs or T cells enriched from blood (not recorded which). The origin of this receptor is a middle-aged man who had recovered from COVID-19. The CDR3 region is CASSLAAGAGANVLTF. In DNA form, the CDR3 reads TGCGCCAGCAGCTTGGCCGCGGGGGCAGGGGCCAACGTCCTGACTTTC.